These 24 T cell receptor beta chains came from one sample sequenced in a study of T-cell memory formation after mild COVID-19. TCRdb independently ran MiXCR on the 5' RACE reads; one entry per CDR3 protein. Altogether about 290,000 distinct CDR3 sequences are present, more than 15% being singletons, with the ten largest covering over 20%. The sample consisted of PBMCs or a T cell subset sorted from them (not recorded which). The receptor set was obtained from a young man who had mild COVID-19 (a few samples of this study predate the infection). Cell type and time point are not known.

This clonotype was observed a handful of times. The chain couples TRBV3-1 to TRBJ2-5, with 8 nucleotides matching TRBD2. After removal of 4 bases from V and 4 bases from J, the junction contained 5 bases not matched to a gene. Germline assignment: CDR1 LGHDT and CDR2 YNNKEL (reference sequence). CDR3 length equals 14 residues. In DNA form, the CDR3 reads TGTGCCAGCAGCCTTCGGGAGGGAAGAGAGACCCAGTACTTC. Its protein product is CASSLREGRETQYF.

V is TRBV6-6 and J is TRBJ2-7; no firm D call. CDR1 MNHNY and CDR2 SVGAGI come from the germline V gene (reference sequence). CDR3 size: 12 residues. V was shortened by 4 bases and J by 12 bases, with 16 bases between the two germline ends. CDR3 bases: TGTGCCAGCAGTTCCCCTGAGAGTCGGCCGTACTTC. Residues: CASSSPESRPYF.

The chain recombines TRBV20-1 with TRBJ2-5, with TRBD2 matching over 8 bases. V was pared by 4 bases and J by 2 bases, with 6 bases of the junction left unmatched. CDR1 DFQATT and CDR2 SNEGSKA come from the germline V gene (reference sequence). CDR3 length: 14 residues. The CDR3 loop reads CSATRLALQETQYF. The CDR3 bases are TGCAGTGCTACCCGACTAGCGCTTCAAGAGACCCAGTACTTC.

This clonotype was seen a few times. The chain joins TRBV12-3 or TRBV12-4 to TRBJ2-5, with TRBD1 matching 9 bases. V lost 6 bases and J lost 3; bases outside the gene matches: 8. The CDR3 covers 15 residues. As DNA, the CDR3 is TGTGCCAGCAGAGTATCCGGGACAGGGAAAGAGACCCAGTACTTC. It yields the protein CASRVSGTGKETQYF.

The chain joins TRBV14 to TRBJ1-1; no firm D call. V lost 1 base to trimming and J lost 1 base, with 10 bases between them. CDR1 SGHDN and CDR2 FVKESK come from the germline V gene. The CDR3 runs to 15 residues. The DNA for the CDR3 is TGTGCCAGCAGCCAAGGGAGACAATGGAACACTGAAGCTTTCTTT. Its protein is CASSQGRQWNTEAFF.

This clonotype was found many times. The chain combines TRBV11-2 with TRBJ2-3; D perhaps matches TRBD2 (6 bases). Trimming stripped 5 bases from V and 4 bases from J, with 16 bases between. Germline CDR1 is SGHAT and CDR2 is FQNNGV. This CDR3 contains 15 residues. Written as DNA, the CDR3 is TGTGCCAGCAGCCCCCGGGGGAGGAGCCCAGATACGCAGTATTTT. It encodes CASSPRGRSPDTQYF.

A few counts support this clonotype. The chain is built from TRBV20-1 and TRBJ2-7, with 14 bases aligning to TRBD2. J gave up 9 bases and V 5 bases, and 6 bases lay outside the gene matches. Germline V CDR1 and CDR2: DFQATT, SNEGSKA (reference sequence). The CDR3 runs to 13 residues. The CDR3 spells CSALGLAGGVQYV. The CDR3 DNA reads as TGCAGTGCTCTCGGACTAGCGGGGGGAGTGCAGTACGTC.

The chain has TRBV4-1 and TRBJ2-5; D possibly corresponds to TRBD2 (6 bases). Trimming removed 3 bases from V and 4 bases from J, with 12 bases in between. Germline V gives CDR1 MGHRA, CDR2 YSYEKL. The CDR3 contains 14 residues. CDR3 loop: CASSHPGVRETQYF. CDR3 DNA sequence: TGCGCCAGCAGCCACCCGGGGGTGAGAGAGACCCAGTACTTC.

This clonotype appeared a few times. The J gene is TRBJ2-7, the V gene TRBV10-3, with TRBD2 matching over 15 bases. The germline gives CDR1 ENHRY, CDR2 SYGVKD. The CDR3 runs to 16 residues. V lost 0 bases to trimming and J lost 9 bases; unmatched junction nucleotides: 6. Here the CDR3 reads CAISESGLAGGLGQYF. The DNA for the CDR3 is TGTGCCATCAGTGAGTCTGGACTAGCGGGGGGGCTTGGGCAGTACTTC.

The chain couples TRBV6-5 to TRBJ1-2; no definite D call. The CDR3 is 12 residues long. Trimming shortened V by 2 bases and J by 8 bases, and 9 bases separated the two germline ends. CDR1 and CDR2 from the germline V gene are MNHEY and SVGAGI. The CDR3 nucleotides are TGTGCCAGCAGTTACGGGCGGTCCGGCTACACCTTC. Its translation is CASSYGRSGYTF.

This clonotype has just a few counts. The V gene is TRBV9, the J gene TRBJ1-2, with no clear D. Per the germline V gene, CDR1 is SGDLS and CDR2 is YYNGEE. CDR3 size: 14 residues. Trimming stripped 3 bases from V and 8 bases from J, with 17 bases between. This chain's CDR3 is CASSATQERRGYTF. DNA of the CDR3: TGTGCCAGCAGCGCAACGCAGGAAAGGAGGGGCTACACCTTC.

This clonotype has more than one count but fewer than ten. The genes are TRBV6-5 and TRBJ2-1, with 10 bases aligning to TRBD1. Germline V gene data show CDR1 as MNHEY and CDR2 as SVGAGI. The CDR3 is 16 amino acids. V lost 5 bases, J lost 4 bases, and 8 bases stayed unmatched. The CDR3 is CASSRSPGQGYNEQFF. Here the CDR3 DNA reads TGTGCCAGCAGTCGGAGTCCGGGACAGGGGTACAATGAGCAGTTCTTC.

This clonotype was picked up many times. CDR3 nucleotides: TGCGCCAGCAGCCAAGGGGTGTTACGGGGTAGGAACATTCAGTACTTC. This sequence encodes CASSQGVLRGRNIQYF. The chain couples TRBV4-1 to TRBJ2-4; tentative D call: TRBD2 (5 bases). The CDR3 extends over 16 amino acids. Germline values: CDR1 MGHRA, CDR2 YSYEKL. V dropped 1 base and J dropped 7 bases, with 17 bases sitting between them.

This clonotype was counted a few times. The chain joins TRBV28 to TRBJ1-5, with D possibly matching TRBD1 (5 bases). The CDR3 loop spans 18 amino acids. Trimming cost V 6 bases and J 1 base, with 22 bases left between them. Germline V CDR1 and CDR2: MDHEN, SYDVKM. Here the CDR3 DNA reads TGTGCCAGCAGCGAGTTTGCGGGCTACCGGGACAGCAATCAGCCCCAGCATTTT. Encoded protein: CASSEFAGYRDSNQPQHF. The full variable domain, in which reference TRBV28 and TRBJ1-5 provide the parts outside the CDR3, is DVKVTQSSRYLVKRTGEKVFLECVQDMDHENMFWYRQDPGLGLRLIYFSYDVKMKEKGDIPEGYSVSREKKERFSLILESASTNQTSMYLCASSEFAGYRDSNQPQHFGDGTRLSIL.

This clonotype was observed many times. This chain connects TRBV24-1 to TRBJ2-5, with 9 positions matching TRBD2. The CDR3 runs to 19 residues. The V gene end was trimmed by 1 base and the J gene end by 2 bases; junction bases not matched to a gene: 13. The germline CDR1 and CDR2 sequences are KGHDR and SFDVKD. CDR3: CATSDFLPAVAGAQETQYF. CDR3 sequence (DNA): TGTGCCACCAGTGATTTCCTCCCGGCGGTAGCGGGGGCACAAGAGACCCAGTACTTC.

This clonotype has a handful of counts. V is TRBV6-1 and J is TRBJ1-1, with 7 bases matching TRBD1. Germline CDR1 reads MNHNS; CDR2 reads SASEGT. With V trimmed by 2 bases and J by 1 base, 4 bases remained unmatched. The CDR3 is 15 amino acids. CDR3 in amino acids: CASSEYRGRNTEAFF. In nucleotides, the CDR3 is TGTGCCAGCAGTGAATACAGGGGACGGAACACTGAAGCTTTCTTT.

This clonotype came up a few times. The J gene is TRBJ2-1, the V gene TRBV10-3, with 10 bases fitting TRBD2. The CDR3 has 15 amino acids. Germline V gene lookup returns CDR1 ENHRY and CDR2 SYGVKD. Trimming took 2 bases from V and 4 from J; bases not matched to a gene: 2. The CDR3 region is CAISELAGDYNEQFF. CDR3 coding DNA: TGTGCCATCAGTGAGCTAGCGGGGGATTACAATGAGCAGTTCTTC.

This sequence joins TRBV10-2 and TRBJ2-7; TRBD1 matches at 8 bases. The CDR3 runs to 16 residues. Germline trimming cut 4 bases from V and 7 bases from J; bases unmatched to any gene: 15. Germline V gene data show CDR1 as WSHSY and CDR2 as SAAADI. CDR3 residues: CASSAWTGSGLGEQYF. The CDR3 DNA reads as TGCGCCAGCAGTGCTTGGACAGGGTCGGGATTAGGGGAGCAGTACTTC.

The chain employs TRBV5-4 and TRBJ1-1, with D possibly TRBD1 on 5 matching bases. Trimming left V 4 bases short and J 5 bases short, with 18 bases between. Germline assignment: CDR1 SGHNT and CDR2 YYREEE (reference sequence). The CDR3 consists of 15 residues. The CDR3 region has the DNA TGTGCCAGCAGCCCCAGGGTGTCCCCTCGGACTGAAGCTTTCTTT. This sequence encodes CASSPRVSPRTEAFF.

A remark on this clonotype: With a much larger clone just one base away, this may be a read error. The chain employs TRBV7-2 and TRBJ2-2; D possibly corresponds to TRBD1 (5 bases). CDR1 and CDR2 (germline): SGHTA, FQGNSA. Trimming removed 5 bases at V and 4 bases at J, with 11 bases between. CDR3 length: 14 residues. The CDR3 here is CASSKRQSTGELFF. The DNA for the CDR3 is TGTGCCAGCAGCAAGAGACAGAGCACCGGGGAGCTGTTTTTT.

The V gene is TRBV6-2 or TRBV6-3, the J gene TRBJ1-5; 7 bases fit TRBD1. With V trimmed by 6 bases and J by 0 bases, 8 bases remained unmatched. CDR3 size: 16 residues. Germline V gene sequence: CDR1 MNHEY, CDR2 SVGEGT. CDR3 sequence (DNA): TGTGCCAGCAGCCTTACAGGGGCCTTTAGCAATCAGCCCCAGCATTTT. Protein: CASSLTGAFSNQPQHF.

This clonotype was seen a few times. CDR3 coding DNA: TGTGCCAGCAGCTATGGGCCAGGGGACGAGCAGTACTTC. This translates into CASSYGPGDEQYF. The genes are TRBV7-3 and TRBJ2-7; perhaps TRBD1 as D (6 bases). From germline, CDR1 is SGHTA and CDR2 FQGTGA. This CDR3 contains 13 residues. The V and J ends lost 4 bases and 5 bases respectively, with 12 bases between them.

The V gene is TRBV25-1, the J gene TRBJ2-5; D not resolved. Germline lookup yields CDR1 MGHDK and CDR2 SYGVNS. The CDR3 loop spans 10 amino acids. Trimming stripped 5 bases from V and 7 bases from J, with 5 bases between. In DNA, the CDR3 is TGTGCCAGCAGTAGTGGGACCCAGTACTTC. Amino acid sequence: CASSSGTQYF.

At least ten counts were recorded for this clonotype. This chain uses TRBV29-1 with TRBJ2-5; D gene ambiguous. Germline-derived CDR1 and CDR2 are SQVTM and ANQGSEA. V was clipped by 7 bases and J by 0 bases, with 9 bases between them. This CDR3 is built from 12 residues. In nucleotides, the CDR3 is TGCAGCGGTGGTAACTACCAAGAGACCCAGTACTTC. Its translation: CSGGNYQETQYF.